The T cell receptor beta chain under discussion was sequenced for a study of T cell responses to AZD1222 COVID-19 vaccine. Points from the study as a whole: The CD4 TCRs associated with vaccination extended across spike and predominated at 160-218 and 743-854.

For this clone: Its antigen is not identified. The DNA is omitted, as the CDR3 cannot be located on it reliably, and the CDR3 follows TCRdb's listing.

Clones were sequenced by immunoSEQ multiplex PCR, and TCRdb holds only the in-frame ones, with some missing. The data hold 150,000 to 200,000 clones, with about 92% observed a single time. Some second doses came at about 4 weeks and others at about 12 weeks; these were pooled. Germline assignment: CDR1 LNHDA and CDR2 SQIVND (reference sequence). The CDR3 is 13 amino acids long, termini counted. The genes are TRBV19 and TRBJ1-5. The input for sequencing was peripheral blood, taken 28 days after the second AZD1222 dose. The clonotype comes from an adult who received the AZD1222 COVID-19 vaccine. Here the CDR3 reads CASTSGRNQPQHF.